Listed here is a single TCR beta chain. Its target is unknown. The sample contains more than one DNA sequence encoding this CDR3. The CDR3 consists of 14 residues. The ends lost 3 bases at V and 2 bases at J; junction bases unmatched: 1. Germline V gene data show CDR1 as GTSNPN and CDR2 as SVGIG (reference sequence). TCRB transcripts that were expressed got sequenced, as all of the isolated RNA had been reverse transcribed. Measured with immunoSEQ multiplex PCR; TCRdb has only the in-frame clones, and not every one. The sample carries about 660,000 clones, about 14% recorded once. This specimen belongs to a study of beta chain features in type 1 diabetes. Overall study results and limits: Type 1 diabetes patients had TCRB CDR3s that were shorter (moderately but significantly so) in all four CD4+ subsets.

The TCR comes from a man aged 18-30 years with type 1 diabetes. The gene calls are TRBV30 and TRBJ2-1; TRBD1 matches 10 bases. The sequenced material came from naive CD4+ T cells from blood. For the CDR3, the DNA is TGTGCCTGGAGAGGACAGGGGGCCTACAATGAGCAGTTCTTC. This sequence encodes CAWRGQGAYNEQFF.